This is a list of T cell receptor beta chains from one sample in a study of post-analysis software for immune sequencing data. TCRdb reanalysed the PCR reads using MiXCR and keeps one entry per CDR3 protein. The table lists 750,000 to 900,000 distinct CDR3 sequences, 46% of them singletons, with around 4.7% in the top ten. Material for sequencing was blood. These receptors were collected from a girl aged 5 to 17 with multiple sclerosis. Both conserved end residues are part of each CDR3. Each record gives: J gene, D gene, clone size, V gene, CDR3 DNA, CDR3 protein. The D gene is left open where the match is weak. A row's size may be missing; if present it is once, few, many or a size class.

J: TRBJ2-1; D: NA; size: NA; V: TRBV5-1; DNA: TGCGCCAGCAGCTTGGGGGGTGAGGGCTCCACTGAGTTCTTC; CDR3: CASSLGGEGSTEFF
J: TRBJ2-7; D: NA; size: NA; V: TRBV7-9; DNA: TGTGCCAGCAGCTTAGAGGGCTACCGGGGCGAGCAGTACTTC; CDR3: CASSLEGYRGEQYF
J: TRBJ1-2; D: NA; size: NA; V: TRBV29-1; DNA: TGCAGCGTTGACGGTGGGGTGGACTATGGCTACACCTTC; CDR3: CSVDGGVDYGYTF
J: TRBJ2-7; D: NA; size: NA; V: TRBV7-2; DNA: TGTGCCAGCAGCTTATCCCCGGGACCAACTAACGAGCAGTACTTC; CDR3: CASSLSPGPTNEQYF
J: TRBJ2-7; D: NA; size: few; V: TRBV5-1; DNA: TGTGCCAGCAGTTCCGTACCCTACGAGCAGTACTTC; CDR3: CASSSVPYEQYF
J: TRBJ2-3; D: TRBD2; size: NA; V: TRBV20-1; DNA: TGCAGCCGCCACCGACTAGCGGGAGACACAGATACGCAGTATTTT; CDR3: CSRHRLAGDTDTQYF
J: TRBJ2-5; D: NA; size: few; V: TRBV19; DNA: TGTGCCAGTAGTACCTCAAAGCGGACCCAAGAGACCCAGTACTTC; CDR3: CASSTSKRTQETQYF
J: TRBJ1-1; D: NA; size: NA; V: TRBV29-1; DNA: TGCAGCGTTGGGGGGAGTCGGTTGAACACTGAAGCTTTCTTT; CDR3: CSVGGSRLNTEAFF
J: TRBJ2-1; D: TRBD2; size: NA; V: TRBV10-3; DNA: TGTGCCATCAGTATTGAGAGCGGGAGCAACCCTTACAATGAGCAGTTCTTC; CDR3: CAISIESGSNPYNEQFF
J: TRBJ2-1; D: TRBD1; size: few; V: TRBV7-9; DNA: TGTGCCAGCAGCTTCCATCAGGGGGTGGATAGCAATGAGCAGTTCTTC; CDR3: CASSFHQGVDSNEQFF
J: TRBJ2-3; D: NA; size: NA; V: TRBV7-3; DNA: TGTGCCAGCAGCTTATTCGACAGGAGCACAGATACGCAGTATTTT; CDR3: CASSLFDRSTDTQYF
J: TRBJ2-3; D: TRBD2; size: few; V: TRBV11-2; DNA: TGTGCCAGCAGCCGAGCGGGAGAAGACAGATATAGGCAGTATTTT; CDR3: CASSRAGEDRYRQYF
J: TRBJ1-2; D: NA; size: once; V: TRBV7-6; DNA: TGTGCCAGCAGCTTAGCGTCGTCGGCTTCGCGGGGCTACACCTTC; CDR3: CASSLASSASRGYTF
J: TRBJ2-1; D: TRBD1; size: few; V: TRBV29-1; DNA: TGCAGCGGACAGGGTATCGGCTACAATGAGCAGTTCTTC; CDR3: CSGQGIGYNEQFF
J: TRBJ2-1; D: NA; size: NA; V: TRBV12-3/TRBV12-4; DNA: TGTGCCAGCAGTTTCCGGGGGGCTAGCCAGTTCTTC; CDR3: CASSFRGASQFF
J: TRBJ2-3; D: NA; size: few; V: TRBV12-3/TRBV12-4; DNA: TGTGCCAGCAGTTTAGAGGCGGCTCCCACAGATACGCAGTATTTT; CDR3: CASSLEAAPTDTQYF
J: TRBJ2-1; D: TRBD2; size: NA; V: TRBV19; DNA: TGTGCCAGTAGTATAGGGCTAGCGGGGGACAATGAGCAGTTCTTC; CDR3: CASSIGLAGDNEQFF
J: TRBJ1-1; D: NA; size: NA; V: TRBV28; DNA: TGTGCCAGCAGTCCCCGGGATCATTTTATGAACACTGAAGCTTTCTTT; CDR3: CASSPRDHFMNTEAFF
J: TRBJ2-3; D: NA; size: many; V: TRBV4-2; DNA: TGTGCCAGCAGCGGCGACTCCACAGATACGCAGTATTTT; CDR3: CASSGDSTDTQYF
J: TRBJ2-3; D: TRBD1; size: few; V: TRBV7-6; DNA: TGTGCCAGCAGCTCGGACAGGGGGGGATACTATAGCACAGATACGCAGTATTTT; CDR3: CASSSDRGGYYSTDTQYF
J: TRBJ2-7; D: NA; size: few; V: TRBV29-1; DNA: TGCAGCGTTCGTGAGCTAGCCAACTACGAGCAGTACTTC; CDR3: CSVRELANYEQYF
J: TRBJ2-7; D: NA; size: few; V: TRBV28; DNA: TGTGCCTCGGCTAGGGAGTTCGGCTACGAGCAGTACTTC; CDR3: CASAREFGYEQYF
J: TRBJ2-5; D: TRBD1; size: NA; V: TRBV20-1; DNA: TGCAGTGCTAGTCCTCCACAGGGGGCTCTGGTTGAGACCCAGTACTTC; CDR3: CSASPPQGALVETQYF
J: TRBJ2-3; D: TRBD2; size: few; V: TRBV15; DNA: TGTGCCACCAGCTCGACGCGGGGGAGCACAGATACGCAGTATTTT; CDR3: CATSSTRGSTDTQYF